The T cell receptor beta chain described here comes from a study of T cell clones after liver transplantation. In the study overall: A pre-transplant mixed lymphocyte reaction with TCRbeta sequencing defined graft-donor-reactive clones followed in post-transplant blood. Three of the eight recipients were HCV-positive; the rest had non-autoimmune, non-viral transplant indications.

The data were produced by immunoSEQ multiplex PCR, yet TCRdb's version contains in-frame clones alone and is incomplete. The sample has tens of thousands of clones; nearly 85% are singletons. Thawed unstimulated PBMCs were FACS-sorted by CD3, CD4 and CD8 into two populations. The V gene's germline CDR1 is SGHNT and CDR2 YYREEE (reference sequence). The CDR3 is 15 residues long. V lost 4 bases, J lost 5 bases, and 10 bases stayed unmatched. The material was CD4+ T cells from blood, obtained 45 to 46 months after liver transplant. This clonotype originated in a human patient who received a liver transplant. The T cells may come from the graft donor. The rearrangement uses TRBV5-4 and TRBJ2-7, with 9 bases identical to TRBD2. The CDR3 reads CASSPFGGRGHEQYF. In DNA, the CDR3 is TGTGCCAGCAGCCCCTTTGGCGGGAGGGGTCACGAGCAGTACTTC.